Listed below are T cell receptor beta chains from one sample, sequenced in a study of blood T cell repertoires in COVID-19. Produced via immunoSEQ multiplex PCR; TCRdb's table is partial and in-frame only. The data contain around 190,000 clones, over 80% of them singletons. Material: PBMCs or T cells enriched from blood (not recorded which). These receptors were obtained from a man aged 18 to 30 with acute COVID-19. Each CDR3 is given with its conserved first and last residue. D genes are given only for firm matches. Clone size is stated in some rows and not others, as once, few, many or a class when expanded.

>.|TRBJ1-4|14|.|TRBV28
CASSLGGQDEKLFF
TGTGCCAGCAGTTTAGGGGGCCAAGATGAAAAACTGTTTTTT
>.|TRBJ2-1|18|TRBD2|TRBV9
CASSVAPEGLAGFNEQFF
TGTGCCAGCAGCGTAGCTCCTGAGGGACTAGCGGGATTCAATGAGCAGTTCTTC
>once|TRBJ1-1|15|TRBD1|TRBV6-4
CASSDSGGPWAEAFF
TGTGCCAGCAGTGACTCAGGGGGCCCTTGGGCTGAAGCTTTCTTT
>.|TRBJ1-2|13|.|TRBV2
CASSESGYYGYTF
TGTGCCAGCAGTGAATCAGGGTACTATGGCTACACCTTC
>.|TRBJ1-6|16|.|TRBV27
CASSPTGLIMGSPLHF
TGTGCCAGCAGTCCGACAGGCTTGATAATGGGTTCACCCCTCCACTTT
>.|TRBJ1-1|13|TRBD1|TRBV4-3
CASSQGQYTEAFF
TGCGCCAGCAGCCAGGGACAGTACACTGAAGCTTTCTTT
>.|TRBJ2-7|13|.|TRBV30
CASTSGVLYEQYF
TGTGCCTCCACATCAGGGGTCTTGTACGAGCAGTACTTC
>.|TRBJ1-1|14|.|TRBV11-3
CASSWGEMNTEAFF
TGTGCCAGCAGTTGGGGGGAGATGAACACTGAAGCTTTCTTT
>few|TRBJ2-3|16|.|TRBV4-1
CASSSPTGASTDTQYF
TGCGCCAGCAGCAGCCCGACAGGAGCTAGCACAGATACGCAGTATTTT
>.|TRBJ2-5|15|.|TRBV5-1
CASSLGGSGQETQYF
TGCGCCAGCAGCTTGGGCGGCAGCGGGCAAGAGACCCAGTACTTC
>.|TRBJ1-2|15|TRBD1|TRBV15
CATSRESQGVYGYTF
TGTGCCACCAGCAGAGAAAGTCAGGGGGTCTATGGCTACACCTTC
>.|TRBJ1-5|14|.|TRBV7-9
CASSPGVGNQPQHF
TGTGCCAGCAGCCCGGGGGTGGGGAATCAGCCCCAGCATTTT
>.|TRBJ2-3|15|TRBD1|TRBV7-3
CASSSGTGSADTQYF
TGTGCCAGCAGCTCCGGGACAGGATCAGCAGATACGCAGTATTTT
>.|TRBJ2-1|15|TRBD2|TRBV4-1
CASSRALAGGGEQFF
TGCGCCAGCAGCCGGGCGCTAGCGGGAGGGGGTGAGCAGTTCTTC
>.|TRBJ1-6|14|.|TRBV28
CASSPRTGFSPLHF
TGTGCCAGCAGTCCCCGAACAGGGTTTTCACCCCTCCACTTT
>once|TRBJ2-5|15|TRBD2|TRBV6-2/TRBV6-3
CASSTGTSAVGTQYF
TGTGCCAGCAGCACCGGGACTAGCGCTGTGGGGACCCAGTACTTC
>.|TRBJ1-5|16|.|TRBV28
CASSLAVAVSNQPQHF
TGTGCCAGCAGTTTGGCGGTAGCGGTGAGCAATCAGCCCCAGCATTTT
>.|TRBJ2-2|12|.|TRBV15
CATSRSSGELFF
TGTGCCACCAGCAGGAGCTCCGGGGAGCTGTTTTTT
>.|TRBJ1-5|15|TRBD1|TRBV5-5
CASSEWTGIGQPQHF
TGTGCCAGCAGCGAGTGGACAGGAATTGGTCAGCCCCAGCATTTT
>.|TRBJ2-1|15|TRBD2|TRBV7-3
CASSATSGHYNEQFF
TGTGCCAGCAGCGCGACTAGCGGGCACTACAATGAGCAGTTCTTC
>.|TRBJ2-7|14|TRBD1|TRBV6-5
CASSSSDRGYEQYF
TGTGCCAGCAGTTCATCGGACAGGGGCTACGAGCAGTACTTC
>.|TRBJ1-2|12|TRBD1|TRBV2
CASRGQAYGYTF
TGTGCCAGCAGGGGACAGGCCTATGGCTACACCTTC
>.|TRBJ1-5|16|.|TRBV6-1
CASSEWAGYSNQPQHF
TGTGCCAGCAGTGAATGGGCGGGCTATAGCAATCAGCCCCAGCATTTT
>.|TRBJ2-5|19|TRBD2|TRBV11-2
CASSHGTPIAGGLGETQYF
TGTGCCAGCAGCCATGGGACCCCTATAGCGGGAGGGCTGGGGGAGACCCAGTACTTC
>few|TRBJ2-5|14|.|TRBV6-5
CASSPGNLQETQYF
TGTGCCAGCAGTCCCGGGAACCTCCAAGAGACCCAGTACTTC
>.|TRBJ1-2|11|.|TRBV29-1
CSVEDNYGYTF
TGCAGCGTCGAAGATAATTATGGCTACACCTTC
>.|TRBJ2-3|15|.|TRBV11-3
CASSLGLRDTDTQYF
TGTGCCAGCAGCTTAGGTTTAAGAGACACAGATACGCAGTATTTT
>.|TRBJ1-2|15|.|TRBV19
CASSIPAGVPYGYTF
TGTGCCAGTAGTATCCCCGCCGGAGTCCCTTATGGCTACACCTTC
>.|TRBJ2-1|15|TRBD2|TRBV18
CASSQLAGEGNEQFF
TGTGCCAGCTCACAACTAGCGGGAGAAGGGAATGAGCAGTTCTTC
>.|TRBJ2-7|13|.|TRBV2
CASSEDSSYEQYF
TGTGCCAGCAGTGAGGACAGTTCTTACGAGCAGTACTTC
>.|TRBJ2-2|16|.|TRBV3-1/TRBV3-2
CASSQATGHNTGELFF
TGTGCCAGCAGCCAAGCTACTGGACACAACACCGGGGAGCTGTTTTTT
>.|TRBJ1-2|14|TRBD1|TRBV6-5
CASSPGQDIYGYTF
TGTGCCAGCAGCCCGGGACAGGACATCTATGGCTACACCTTC
>many|TRBJ1-5|15|.|TRBV6-5
CASSYSGRSNQPQHF
TGTGCCAGCAGTTACTCAGGCAGGAGCAATCAGCCCCAGCATTTT
>.|TRBJ2-2|14|.|TRBV11-3
CASSLGWPTGELFF
TGTGCCAGCAGCTTAGGCTGGCCCACCGGGGAGCTGTTTTTT
>.|TRBJ2-1|19|TRBD2|TRBV3-1/TRBV3-2
CASSQDPPGLAGVRLEQFF
TGTGCCAGCAGCCAAGATCCCCCCGGACTAGCGGGAGTACGTCTTGAGCAGTTCTTC
>.|TRBJ2-7|13|TRBD2|TRBV29-1
CSVESGTSYEQYF
TGCAGCGTTGAATCCGGGACTAGCTACGAGCAGTACTTC
>.|TRBJ1-5|14|.|TRBV19
CASSVGGGNQPQHF
TGTGCCAGTAGTGTGGGAGGAGGCAATCAGCCCCAGCATTTT
>.|TRBJ2-2|16|TRBD2|TRBV19
CATKGLAGADTGELFF
TGTGCCACAAAGGGACTAGCGGGAGCGGACACCGGGGAGCTGTTTTTT
>.|TRBJ2-7|14|.|TRBV3-1/TRBV3-2
CASSQDSLRGIGYF
TGTGCCAGCAGCCAAGATAGTCTTAGGGGGATTGGGTACTTC
>once|TRBJ2-2|14|.|TRBV7-9
CASSTVTNTGELFF
TGTGCCAGCAGCACGGTGACGAACACCGGGGAGCTGTTTTTT
>few|TRBJ2-7|15|TRBD2|TRBV11-3
CASCSGTSGAYEQYF
TGTGCCAGCTGCTCCGGGACTAGCGGGGCCTACGAGCAGTACTTC
>.|TRBJ2-3|14|.|TRBV28
CASSVRASTDTQYF
TGTGCCAGCAGTGTTCGAGCTAGCACAGATACGCAGTATTTT
>.|TRBJ1-1|14|.|TRBV7-9
CASRIQGQNTEAFF
TGTGCCAGCAGAATACAGGGACAGAACACTGAAGCTTTCTTT
>.|TRBJ2-3|14|.|TRBV30
CAWSRGRLTDTQYF
TGTGCCTGGAGTCGGGGTAGATTAACAGATACGCAGTATTTT
>.|TRBJ1-4|14|.|TRBV29-1
CSVSSGTGNEKLFF
TGCAGCGTCTCCTCCGGGACTGGAAATGAAAAACTGTTTTTT
>.|TRBJ2-3|15|.|TRBV9
CASSVAMEGMNTQYF
TGTGCCAGCAGCGTAGCTATGGAGGGAATGAATACGCAGTATTTT
>.|TRBJ1-5|15|.|TRBV3-1/TRBV3-2
CASSQDRGNNQPQHF
TGTGCCAGCAGCCAAGATCGGGGGAACAATCAGCCCCAGCATTTT
>.|TRBJ2-7|15|TRBD1|TRBV18
CASSPLGTGYSEQYF
TGTGCCAGCTCACCACTAGGGACAGGGTACTCCGAGCAGTACTTC
>.|TRBJ1-5|14|.|TRBV2
CASRGLQGVFPQHF
TGTGCCAGCCGAGGGCTACAGGGAGTTTTTCCCCAGCATTTT
>.|TRBJ1-1|13|.|TRBV21-1
CASTRDRNTEAFF
TGTGCCAGCACCAGGGACAGGAACACTGAAGCTTTCTTT